This T cell receptor beta chain appears in the sequencing data of a study of CD8+ T cells in alopecia areata (dated by TCRdb to the late 2010s). With respect to the entire study: The study used high-throughput TCRbeta sequencing to examine T cell clonal expansion in alopecia areata, in both the C3H/HeJ mouse model and human patients. The RNA source kit depended on sample type: the PAXgene miRNA kit for fixed scalp, the miRNeasy kit for PBMCs, and the RNeasy kit for mouse skin. Scalp tissue and sorted CD4+ and CD8+ peripheral blood T cells from patchy and totalis/universalis alopecia areata patients and from healthy controls were covered by human TCRbeta sequencing. Scalp clonality was compared across normal scalp (n=4), patchy alopecia areata scalp (n=8), and alopecia totalis/universalis scalp (n=8). Amplification of TCRbeta CDR3 regions was done by immunoSEQ multiplex PCR using 35 Vbeta forward primers and 13 Jbeta reverse primers.

Libraries came from the immunoSEQ multiplex PCR assay. To provide template for TCR sequencing, every sample had RNA extracted and reverse transcribed into cDNA. First-strand cDNA was synthesized with SuperScript III using a 2:1 mix of oligo-dT and random hexamers. A synthetic immune receptor repertoire was used to measure amplification bias, and any remaining bias was corrected computationally. For the original study's pipeline: Raw reads were preprocessed to remove errors, and CDR3 was defined by IMGT conventions from the conserved cysteine to phenylalanine. Clonality was computed as 1 minus the Shannon entropy, with the entropy normalized by log2 of the number of productive unique TCRs. Whether scalp clones were CD4 or CD8 was inferred by matching scalp TCRbeta sequences against CD4 and CD8 repertoires sorted from blood. The immuneACCESS repertoire file appears here via TCRdb, limited to in-frame rearrangements. These files lack a portion of the clones; in checked studies, under half of the deficit traces to unresolved V genes, and the cause of the others is not known. D and trimming were read from the DNA, whereas the V and J calls and clone size are those reported in that table. In all, the sample holds 89,000 or so clones, and about 51% of those were seen once. The ten most abundant clones make up roughly 5.6% of the sample.

Lesional scalp punch biopsies and peripheral blood were collected from alopecia areata patients. PBMCs were isolated by density centrifugation and stained for CD3, CD4 and CD8, after which CD4+ and CD8+ T cells were sorted on a FACSAria. Untreated alopecia areata patients were recruited as part of a multicenter biomarker study. In four or five patients from the biomarker study, the blood CD8+ T cells went through an additional sort into NKG2D-low and NKG2D-high fractions. As regards this clone: Its cognate antigen has yet to be identified. Per-nucleotide qualities are absent, and no much larger clonotype sits a single base away.

CDR1 and CDR2 (LNHDA, SQIVND) derive from the germline V gene (reference sequence). V drops 6 bases and J drops 0 bases, leaving 12 bases in between. The CDR3 sequence holds 15 residues, the cysteine and phenylalanine included. Just the 45-base CDR3 DNA is kept, in frame starting at base 1. The research as a whole found: Compared with normal scalp, lesional scalp, particularly in alopecia totalis/universalis, had higher clonality and more expanded CD8+ clones, which suggests antigenic drive. Compared with mice, TCR sequences shared between patients were less clear, possibly partly because of HLA diversity across the patient population. Unlike mouse skin, where gammadelta T cells dominate, normal human skin contains resident alphabeta T cells that get sequenced too, which complicates analysis of the scalp TCR repertoire.

The receptor's source is a human donor with alopecia areata. Source material: NKG2D-high CD8+ T cells sorted from blood. The intended sense of this specimen's cell subset or site label: sorted CD8+ NKG2D-high blood T cells. The V gene is TRBV19 and the J gene is TRBJ2-1, with the D gene uncertain. The DNA sequence is given as TGTGCCAGTAGCCCCACGGAAGACTCCTACAATGAGCAGTTCTTC. The encoded protein is CASSPTEDSYNEQFF.